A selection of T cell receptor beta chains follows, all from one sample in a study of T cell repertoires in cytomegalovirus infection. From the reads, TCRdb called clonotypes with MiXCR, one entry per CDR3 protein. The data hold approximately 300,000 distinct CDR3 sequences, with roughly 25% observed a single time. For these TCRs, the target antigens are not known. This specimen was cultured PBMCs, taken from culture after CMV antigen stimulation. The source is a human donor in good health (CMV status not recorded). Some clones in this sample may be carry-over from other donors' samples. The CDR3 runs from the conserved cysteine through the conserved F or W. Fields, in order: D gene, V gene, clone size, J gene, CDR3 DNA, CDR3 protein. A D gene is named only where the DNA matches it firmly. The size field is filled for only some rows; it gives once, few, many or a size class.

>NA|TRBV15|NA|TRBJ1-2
TGTGCCACCAGCAGGGACTCTAACTATGGCTACACCTTC
CATSRDSNYGYTF
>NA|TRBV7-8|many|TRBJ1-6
TGTGCCAGCAGCTCCGCGGAGGGTATAGATAATTCACCCCTCCACTTT
CASSSAEGIDNSPLHF
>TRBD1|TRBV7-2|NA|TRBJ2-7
TGTGCCAGCAGCTTATTCCAGGGGGCTCGCGAGCAGTACTTC
CASSLFQGAREQYF
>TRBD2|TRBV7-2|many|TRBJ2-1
TGTGCCAGCAGCCCCTATACTAGCGGGAGGATAAGTGAGCAGTTCTTC
CASSPYTSGRISEQFF
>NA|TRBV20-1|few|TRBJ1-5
TGCAGTGTCCCGGATGTCAACTTTTATAGCAATCAGCCCCAGCATTTT
CSVPDVNFYSNQPQHF
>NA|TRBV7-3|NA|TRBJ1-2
TGTGCCAGCAGTTCGGCCGGTGGCTACACCTTC
CASSSAGGYTF
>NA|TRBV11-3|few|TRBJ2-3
TGTGCCAGCAGCTTAGTCTGGGACCCCACGGGGACGCAGTATTTT
CASSLVWDPTGTQYF
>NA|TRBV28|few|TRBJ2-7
TGTGCCAGCACTAGGGGGGCCAGCGCGAGCTCCTACGAGCAGTACTTC
CASTRGASASSYEQYF
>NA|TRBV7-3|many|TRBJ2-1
TGTGCCAGCAGCTTAAGGTCCGGTGGACTCTTCGACTACAATGAGCAGTTCTTC
CASSLRSGGLFDYNEQFF
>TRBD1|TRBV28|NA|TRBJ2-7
TGTGCCAGCAGCCCACTCCCGGGACAGGGGGGCGACGAGCAGTACTTC
CASSPLPGQGGDEQYF
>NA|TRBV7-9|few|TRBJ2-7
TGTGCCAGCAGCCTGGGCCAAAGCCACGAGCAGTACTTC
CASSLGQSHEQYF
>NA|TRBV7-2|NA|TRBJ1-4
TGTGCCAGCAGCTTAGATTCGTCCGAAAAACTGTTTTTT
CASSLDSSEKLFF
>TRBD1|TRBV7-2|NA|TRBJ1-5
TGTGCCAGCAGCCGACAGGGCGCAAATCAGCCCCAGCATTTT
CASSRQGANQPQHF
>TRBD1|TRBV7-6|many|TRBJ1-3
TGTGCCAGCAGCTCCGACAGGGCTGGAAACACCATATATTTT
CASSSDRAGNTIYF
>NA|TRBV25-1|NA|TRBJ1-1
TGTGCCAGCAGTGAATGGGGTGGGGCCTCGGGTGGGGCTTTCTTT
CASSEWGGASGGAFF
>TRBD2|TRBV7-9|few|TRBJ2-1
TGTGCCAGCAGCCCTGTTCTAGCGGGGTACAATGAGCAGTTCTTC
CASSPVLAGYNEQFF
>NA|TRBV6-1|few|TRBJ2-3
TGTGCCAGCGGATACAGCGGAGCCTACACAGATACGCAGTATTTT
CASGYSGAYTDTQYF
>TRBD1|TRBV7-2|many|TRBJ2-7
TGTGCCAGCAGCTTAGGGGGACAGGGCGGCACCTACGAGCAGTACTTC
CASSLGGQGGTYEQYF
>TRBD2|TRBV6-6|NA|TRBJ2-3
TGTGCCAGCAGGGGAAGTCGACCCGGGACTAGCGGGAGTTCCCGCCCCACAGATACGCAGTATTTT
CASRGSRPGTSGSSRPTDTQYF
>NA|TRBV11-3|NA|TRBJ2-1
TGTGCCAGCAGGCATCTAGCGTATGAGGAGTTCTTC
CASRHLAYEEFF
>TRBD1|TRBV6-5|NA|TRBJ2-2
TGTGCCAGCAGTTCAGGACAGGGGAGAAGGACCGGGGAGCTGTTTTTT
CASSSGQGRRTGELFF
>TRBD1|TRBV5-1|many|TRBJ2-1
TGCGCCAGCAGCCCGTTCCCCGGGACAGGCTTGGTCAATGAGCAGTTCTTC
CASSPFPGTGLVNEQFF
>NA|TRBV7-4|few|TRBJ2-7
TGTGCCAGCAGCCGCACATCGAACACCTACGAGCAGTACTTC
CASSRTSNTYEQYF
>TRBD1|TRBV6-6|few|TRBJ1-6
TGTGCCAGCAGTCGGACAGGGGGCGAGGGACGTTCACCCCTCCACTTT
CASSRTGGEGRSPLHF
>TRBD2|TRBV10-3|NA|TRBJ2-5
TGTGCCATCAGTGACTTCGCGGGAGGCACACAAGAGACCCAGTACTTC
CAISDFAGGTQETQYF
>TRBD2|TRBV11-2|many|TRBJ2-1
TGTGCCAGCAGCTTAGAGGCTAGCGGGAGGTACAGTGAGCAGTTCTTC
CASSLEASGRYSEQFF
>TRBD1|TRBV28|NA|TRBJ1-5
TGTGCCAGCAGTTTGGCGGCAGGGGGTGCGGGTCAGCCCCAGCATTTT
CASSLAAGGAGQPQHF
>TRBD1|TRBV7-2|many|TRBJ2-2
TGTGCCAGCAGCACCGGGACAGGGGCCCCCGGGGAGCTGTTTTTT
CASSTGTGAPGELFF
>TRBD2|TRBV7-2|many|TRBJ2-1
TGTGCCAGCAGCTTAACTAGCGGGAGGGGGGATGAGCAGTTCTTC
CASSLTSGRGDEQFF
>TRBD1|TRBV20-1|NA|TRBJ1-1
TGCAGTGCTAGACGTAGACAGGGGGCAAACACTGAAGCTTTCTTT
CSARRRQGANTEAFF
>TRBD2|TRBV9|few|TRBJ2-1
TGTGCCAGCAGCCCCGTCGGACTAGCGGGAGGGAGGGGGTACAATGAGCAGTTCTTC
CASSPVGLAGGRGYNEQFF
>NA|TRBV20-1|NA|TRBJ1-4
TGCAGTGCTAGAGATTCGGAGACAACTAATGAAAAACTGTTTTTT
CSARDSETTNEKLFF
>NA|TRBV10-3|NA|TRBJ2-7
TGTGCCATCAGTGAGTCTGACTACTCCTACGAGCAGTACTTC
CAISESDYSYEQYF
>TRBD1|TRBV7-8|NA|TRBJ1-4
TGTGCCAGCAGCTTGCGGGACAGGGGAACTAATGAAAAACTGTTTTTT
CASSLRDRGTNEKLFF
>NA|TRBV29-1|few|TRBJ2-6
TGCAGCGGGATCTCTGGGGCCAACGTCCTGACTTTC
CSGISGANVLTF
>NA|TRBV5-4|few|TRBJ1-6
TGTGCCAGCAGCTTTCCGGAGACACCTAATTCACCCCTCCACTTT
CASSFPETPNSPLHF
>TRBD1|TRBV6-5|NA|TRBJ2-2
TGTGCCACCTGCTCGAGACAGGGTATCGCCGGGGAGCTGTTTTTT
CATCSRQGIAGELFF
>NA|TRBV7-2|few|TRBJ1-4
TGTGCCAGCAGCTTCCAAGTAGCTAATGAAAAACTGTTTTTT
CASSFQVANEKLFF
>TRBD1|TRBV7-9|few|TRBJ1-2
TGTGCCAGCAGCCCAAGACAGGGCTTGAACTATGGCTACACCTTC
CASSPRQGLNYGYTF
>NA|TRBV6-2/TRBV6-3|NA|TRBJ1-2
TGTGCCAGCAGCAACCGGCAGGTGAGAAGGCATGGCTACACCTTC
CASSNRQVRRHGYTF
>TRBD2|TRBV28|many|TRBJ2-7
TGTGCCAGCCGCGCTAGCGGGAACCACGAGCAGTACTTC
CASRASGNHEQYF
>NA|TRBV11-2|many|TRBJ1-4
TGTGCCAGCAGCTCCCCCGGGGGCCGCGGGGAAAAACTGTTTTTT
CASSSPGGRGEKLFF
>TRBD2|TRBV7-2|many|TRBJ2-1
TGTGCCAGCAGCTGGGTTAGCGGGAGCTCCTACAATGAGCAGTTCTTC
CASSWVSGSSYNEQFF